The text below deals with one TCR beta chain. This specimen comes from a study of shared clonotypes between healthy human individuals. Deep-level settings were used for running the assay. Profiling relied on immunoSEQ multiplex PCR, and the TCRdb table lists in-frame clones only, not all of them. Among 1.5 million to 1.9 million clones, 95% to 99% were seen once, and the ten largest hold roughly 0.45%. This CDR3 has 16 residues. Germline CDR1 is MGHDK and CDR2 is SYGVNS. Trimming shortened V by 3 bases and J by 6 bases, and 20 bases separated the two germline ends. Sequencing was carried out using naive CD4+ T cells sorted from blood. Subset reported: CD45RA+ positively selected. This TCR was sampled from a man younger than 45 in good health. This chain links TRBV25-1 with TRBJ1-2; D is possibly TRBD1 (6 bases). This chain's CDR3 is CASSEPPGEGGDGYTF. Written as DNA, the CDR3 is TGTGCCAGCAGTGAGCCCCCTGGTGAAGGGGGTGATGGCTACACCTTC.